The 18 T cell receptor beta chains in this list originate from one sample, sequenced in a study of blood T cell repertoires in COVID-19. Profiled with immunoSEQ multiplex PCR; TCRdb holds only in-frame clones, not every one. This sample has around 24,000 clones, with 81% found just once. Sample: peripheral blood. The receptors here all came from a man between 45 and 60 years old with active or convalescent COVID-19.

V gene TRBV30 combines with J gene TRBJ1-6, with 7 bases aligning to TRBD1. The V segment lost 1 base and the J segment 0 bases; nucleotides outside the gene matches: 6. This CDR3 region has 17 residues. In germline, CDR1 is GTSNPN, CDR2 SVGIG (reference sequence). The CDR3 DNA reads as TGTGCCTGGAGTGGGAACAGGGGTTTCTCCTATAATTCACCCCTCCACTTT. This gives the protein CAWSGNRGFSYNSPLHF.

This chain joins TRBV11-2 and TRBJ2-4; 7 bases align to TRBD1. Germline values: CDR1 SGHAT, CDR2 FQNNGV. V lost 5 bases and J lost 8; bases outside the gene matches: 15. CDR3 length: 16 residues. The CDR3 DNA follows: TGTGCCAGCAGCCCACGGCCGACGACAGGGATGGACATTCAGTACTTC. This codes for CASSPRPTTGMDIQYF.

CDR3 amino acids: CASGLGSGDEKLFF. The CDR3, as DNA: TGTGCTAGTGGCCTAGGGAGCGGGGATGAAAAACTGTTTTTT. The chain is built from TRBV12-5 and TRBJ1-4; D call uncertain. Germline V gene lookup returns CDR1 LGHNT and CDR2 FRNRAP. The V and J ends lost 6 bases and 6 bases respectively, with 14 bases between them. There are 14 residues in the CDR3.

This chain links TRBV5-6 with TRBJ1-2; D call uncertain. Trimming removed 0 bases at V and 5 bases at J, with 8 bases between. CDR1 and CDR2 (germline): SGHDT, YYEEEE. This CDR3 has 13 residues. CDR3 coding DNA: TGTGCCAGCAGCTTGGACGGTAATTATGGCTACACCTTC. Amino acids: CASSLDGNYGYTF. Full variable domain (outside the CDR3, taken from reference TRBV5-6 and TRBJ1-2): DAGVTQSPTHLIKTRGQQVTLRCSPKSGHDTVSWYQQALGQGPQFIFQYYEEEERQRGNFPDRFSGHQFPNYSSELNVNALLLGDSALYLCASSLDGNYGYTFGSGTRLTVV.

The chain has TRBV5-1 and TRBJ1-4, with 11 positions matching TRBD1. V gave up 0 bases and J gave up 8 bases; unmatched junction bases: 0. The CDR3 extends over 14 amino acids. The V gene's germline CDR1 is SGHRS and CDR2 YFSETQ. The DNA of the CDR3 is TGCGCCAGCAGCTTGGGGACAGGGGGCGAAAAACTGTTTTTT. Translated, it gives CASSLGTGGEKLFF.

The chain combines TRBV5-1 with TRBJ1-3; tentatively, D is TRBD1 (5 bases). Germline-derived CDR1 and CDR2 are SGHRS and YFSETQ. CDR3 length: 16 residues. V was clipped by 3 bases and J by 0 bases, with 13 bases between them. Here the CDR3 reads CASSSTQGFSGNTIYF. CDR3 sequence (DNA): TGCGCCAGCAGCTCAACGCAGGGCTTCTCTGGAAACACCATATATTTT.

V is TRBV5-1 and J is TRBJ2-2, with a possible D match to TRBD2 (5 bases). Trimming left V 0 bases short and J 6 bases short, with 12 bases between. This CDR3 comprises 15 residues. Germline V gene data show CDR1 as SGHRS and CDR2 as YFSETQ. The DNA of the CDR3 is TGCGCCAGCAGCTTGGCTGGGCAGAGGGCCGGGGAGCTGTTTTTT. The encoded protein is CASSLAGQRAGELFF.

The genes are TRBV24-1 and TRBJ2-5, with D hard to call. V lost 4 bases, J lost 9 bases, and 11 bases lay in between. CDR1 and CDR2 from the germline V gene are KGHDR and SFDVKD. CDR3 length equals 12 residues. CDR3 region: CATSDLRSSQYF. CDR3 nucleotides: TGTGCCACCAGTGACCTCAGGTCGTCCCAGTACTTC.

The genes are TRBV5-5 and TRBJ2-7; D is possibly TRBD2 (6 bases). V lost 1 base to trimming and J lost 2 bases, with 16 bases between them. Per the germline V gene, CDR1 is SGHKS and CDR2 is YYEKEE (reference sequence). The CDR3 consists of 16 residues. CDR3 sequence: CASSLRQGGGPYEQYF. The CDR3 DNA reads as TGTGCCAGCAGCTTGCGTCAGGGAGGTGGGCCCTACGAGCAGTACTTC.

Only one count was recorded for this clone. The chain recombines TRBV20-1 with TRBJ2-7, with 13 bases aligning to TRBD2. Germline V gene lookup returns CDR1 DFQATT and CDR2 SNEGSKA (reference sequence). Trimming cost V 3 bases and J 2 bases; bases outside gene matches: 1. The CDR3 loop spans 14 amino acids. The CDR3 is CSASTSGGAYEQYF. CDR3 bases: TGCAGTGCTAGTACTAGCGGGGGGGCCTACGAGCAGTACTTC.

The chain couples TRBV30 to TRBJ2-4, with TRBD2 matching over 8 bases. V dropped 3 bases and J dropped 8; count of bases not matched to a gene: 9. Germline V CDR1 and CDR2: GTSNPN, SVGIG (reference sequence). CDR3 length: 14 residues. The DNA for the CDR3 is TGTGCCTGGAGCCGGGGGGGGCTAGCACACATTCAGTACTTC. Translated: CAWSRGGLAHIQYF.

The V gene is TRBV7-9, the J gene TRBJ2-1; weak D call: TRBD1 (5 bases). V was trimmed by 3 bases and J by 7 bases, leaving 16 bases between them. Germline V gene data show CDR1 as SEHNR and CDR2 as FQNEAQ (reference sequence). This CDR3 comprises 15 residues. The CDR3 region is CASSLSLTGSNEQFF. The CDR3 region has the DNA TGTGCCAGCAGCTTGAGCCTAACAGGTAGTAATGAGCAGTTCTTC.

This clone was seen a handful of times. V is TRBV29-1 and J is TRBJ2-7, with a tentative D call TRBD2 (5 bases). Trimming took off 6 bases at V and 5 bases at J, with 11 bases between the two ends. CDR3 length equals 11 residues. The germline V gene encodes CDR1 SQVTM and CDR2 ANQGSEA. The CDR3 DNA follows: TGCAGCGTCGCGCGGGTGGACGAGCAGTACTTC. Amino acids: CSVARVDEQYF.

V gene TRBV27 combines with J gene TRBJ2-1; TRBD2 might be the D (6 bases). Germline lookup yields CDR1 MNHEY and CDR2 SMNVEV (reference sequence). CDR3 length equals 15 residues. Trimming left V 2 bases short and J 4 bases short, with 12 bases between. The CDR3 sequence is CASSLVGGFYNEQFF. DNA for the CDR3: TGTGCCAGCAGTTTAGTGGGAGGTTTTTACAATGAGCAGTTCTTC.

This chain connects TRBV2 to TRBJ1-1; 10 bases map to TRBD1. This CDR3 contains 12 residues. The germline V gene encodes CDR1 SNHLY and CDR2 FYNNEI. The trim removed 7 bases at V and 9 bases at J, leaving 5 bases unmatched. The CDR3 loop reads CASIRQGAQAFF. Written as DNA, the CDR3 is TGTGCCAGCATCCGACAGGGGGCGCAAGCTTTCTTT.

CDR3 coding DNA: TGTGCCAGCAGTCTCGGACTCGCCCTGGGTGAGCAGTACTTC. Translation: CASSLGLALGEQYF. The rearrangement joins TRBV27 to TRBJ2-7, with D possibly matching TRBD2 (5 bases). CDR3 size: 14 residues. CDR1 is MNHEY, CDR2 SMNVEV, per germline (reference sequence). Trimming took 5 bases from V and 7 from J, leaving 18 bases between them.

The CDR3 region has the DNA TGTGCCAGCAACCAACTAGCGGCGGCGACAGATACGCAGTATTTT. It translates to CASNQLAAATDTQYF. The gene calls are TRBV6-5 and TRBJ2-3; TRBD2 matches at 8 bases. The length of the CDR3 is 15 residues. Trimming took 7 bases from V and 3 from J; bases not matched to a gene: 9. CDR1 is MNHEY and CDR2 is SVGAGI in the germline V gene.

The chain has TRBV24-1 and TRBJ1-4, with D unclear. The CDR3 totals 14 residues. Germline CDR1 KGHDR, CDR2 SFDVKD. V shed 4 bases and J shed 5 bases, with 10 bases lying between them. In DNA, the CDR3 is TGTGCCACCAGTGAGTCCGAGGCGAATGAAAAACTGTTTTTT. It codes for CATSESEANEKLFF.